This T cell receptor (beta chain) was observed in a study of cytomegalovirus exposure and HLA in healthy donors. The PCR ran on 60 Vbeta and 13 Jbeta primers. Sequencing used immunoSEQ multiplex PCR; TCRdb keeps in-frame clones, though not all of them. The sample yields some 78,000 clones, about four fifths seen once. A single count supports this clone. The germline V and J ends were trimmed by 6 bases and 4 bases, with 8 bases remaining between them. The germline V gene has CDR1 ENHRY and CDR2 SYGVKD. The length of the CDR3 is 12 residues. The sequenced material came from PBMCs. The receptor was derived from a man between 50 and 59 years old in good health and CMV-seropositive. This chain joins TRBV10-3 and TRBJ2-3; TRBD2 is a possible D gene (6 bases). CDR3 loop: CAIREGADTQYF. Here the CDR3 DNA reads TGTGCCATCAGGGAGGGAGCAGATACGCAGTATTTT.